These T cell receptor beta chains were read from a single sample in a study of siplizumab effects on memory and regulatory T cells. TCRdb's table, derived via immunoSEQ multiplex PCR, lists solely in-frame clones and lacks some. The sample includes about 100,000 clones, 91% of them seen just once. The sequenced sample consisted of CD4+ T cells sorted from blood. These TCRs come from a human donor in good health. Both conserved end residues are part of each CDR3. Fields, in order: J gene, V gene, clone size, D gene, CDR3 protein, CDR3 DNA. A D gene is named only where the DNA matches it firmly. Size values are once, few and many counts, or a class for expanded clones, and some rows have none.

TRBJ1-1	TRBV5-5	once	.	CASSFSRVESRNTEAFF	TGTGCCAGCAGCTTTAGCAGGGTGGAATCCCGGAACACTGAAGCTTTCTTT
TRBJ1-1	TRBV15	once	TRBD1	CATSRDTGTGGLRAFF	TGTGCCACCAGCAGAGATACGGGGACAGGGGGCTTGAGGGCTTTCTTT
TRBJ1-2	TRBV5-1	.	.	CASSLSEGLGGYTF	TGCGCCAGCAGCTTGTCGGAAGGGTTGGGTGGCTACACCTTC
TRBJ2-1	TRBV10-3	.	.	CATKGGPGINEQFF	TGTGCCACCAAGGGGGGCCCGGGTATCAATGAGCAGTTCTTC
TRBJ2-7	TRBV27	.	.	CASRAIPNSYEQYF	TGTGCCAGCAGAGCTATCCCCAACTCCTACGAGCAGTACTTC
TRBJ2-5	TRBV11-2	.	TRBD1	CASSLQSGTAQETQYF	TGTGCCAGCAGCTTACAATCCGGGACAGCACAAGAGACCCAGTACTTC
TRBJ1-6	TRBV5-4	.	.	CASSLVGGTLHF	TGTGCCAGCAGCTTGGTTGGCGGAACCCTCCACTTT
TRBJ1-5	TRBV18	.	.	CASSPGDYNSNQPQHF	TGTGCCAGCTCACCAGGGGATTACAATAGCAATCAGCCCCAGCATTTT
TRBJ1-5	TRBV7-9	.	.	CASSPDGYQPQHF	TGTGCCAGCAGTCCTGACGGATATCAGCCCCAGCATTTT
TRBJ1-1	TRBV2	.	.	CASPSPGRGFTEAFF	TGTGCCAGTCCCTCCCCCGGCAGGGGCTTCACTGAAGCTTTCTTT
TRBJ2-7	TRBV28	.	.	CASSYKDGSYEQYF	TGTGCCAGCAGTTATAAGGACGGTTCCTACGAGCAGTACTTC
TRBJ1-3	TRBV9	.	.	CASSASGGAQSSGNTIYF	TGTGCCAGCAGCGCCAGTGGAGGGGCGCAGAGCTCTGGAAACACCATATATTTT
TRBJ2-1	TRBV18	.	.	CASSPPGSSYNEQFF	TGTGCCAGCTCACCCCCAGGGAGCTCCTACAATGAGCAGTTCTTC
TRBJ2-3	TRBV21-1	.	.	CASSRCRTSGSQGDTQYF	TGTGCCAGCAGCAGATGCCGGACTAGCGGAAGCCAGGGAGATACGCAGTATTTT
TRBJ2-1	TRBV30	once	.	CAWSVLGTPKGEQFF	TGTGCCTGGAGTGTACTTGGGACCCCTAAAGGCGAGCAGTTCTTC
TRBJ1-1	TRBV5-1	.	TRBD1	CASSTRQGSNTEAFF	TGCGCCAGCAGCACCCGACAGGGATCGAACACTGAAGCTTTCTTT
TRBJ2-2	TRBV5-5	once	TRBD1	CASSLWDRGGGELFF	TGTGCCAGCAGCTTGTGGGACAGGGGAGGCGGGGAGCTGTTTTTT
TRBJ1-6	TRBV6-5	few	.	CASSPREGSPLHF	TGTGCCAGCAGTCCAAGGGAAGGTTCACCCCTCCACTTT
TRBJ1-3	TRBV28	.	.	CASSLWVGTGNTIYF	TGTGCCAGCAGTTTATGGGTAGGGACTGGAAACACCATATATTTT
TRBJ1-1	TRBV18	.	TRBD1	CASSPLDRGTEAFF	TGTGCCAGCTCACCACTGGACAGGGGTACTGAAGCTTTCTTT
TRBJ1-2	TRBV7-9	.	TRBD1	CASSPGQGPTYGYTF	TGTGCCAGCAGCCCCGGACAGGGGCCTACATATGGCTACACCTTC
TRBJ2-5	TRBV19	few	.	CASSSQTARETQYF	TGTGCCAGTAGTTCTCAGACAGCACGGGAGACCCAGTACTTC
TRBJ2-1	TRBV7-2	.	TRBD2	CASSFGLALYNEQFF	TGTGCCAGCAGCTTTGGACTAGCCCTTTACAATGAGCAGTTCTTC
TRBJ2-5	TRBV28	.	TRBD1	CASSSGQGIRGETQYF	TGTGCCAGCAGTTCGGGACAGGGGATTCGTGGGGAGACCCAGTACTTC
TRBJ1-2	TRBV6-5	.	.	CASSWASEGGYTF	TGTGCCAGCAGTTGGGCTTCGGAGGGAGGCTACACCTTC
TRBJ1-1	TRBV6-6	.	TRBD1	CASSTPDRGLNTEAFF	TGTGCCAGCAGTACGCCGGACAGGGGGCTGAACACTGAAGCTTTCTTT
TRBJ1-3	TRBV18	.	.	CASSPGVEDTIYF	TGTGCCAGCTCACCGGGTGTTGAGGACACCATATATTTT
TRBJ2-1	TRBV10-3	.	TRBD2	CAIESGGANEQFF	TGTGCCATCGAGAGCGGGGGGGCGAATGAGCAGTTCTTC
TRBJ1-4	TRBV4-2	.	.	CASSQDTALGPTNEKLFF	TGTGCCAGCAGCCAAGATACAGCTCTCGGGCCAACTAATGAAAAACTGTTTTTT
TRBJ2-3	TRBV18	.	.	CASSPPVTDTQYF	TGTGCCAGCTCACCACCTGTCACAGATACGCAGTATTTT
TRBJ2-1	TRBV2	.	.	CASLDRSSYNEQFF	TGTGCCAGCTTAGACAGGAGCTCCTACAATGAGCAGTTCTTC
TRBJ1-2	TRBV19	.	.	CASSIRTGTRGYTF	TGTGCCAGTAGTATCCGTACAGGGACGAGGGGCTACACCTTC
TRBJ1-3	TRBV7-2	.	.	CASSLAGNSGNTIYF	TGTGCCAGCAGCTTAGCCGGGAACTCTGGAAACACCATATATTTT
TRBJ1-2	TRBV28	.	TRBD1	CATPTLPGQDGYTF	TGTGCCACTCCGACTCTACCGGGACAGGATGGCTACACCTTC
TRBJ2-5	TRBV6-5	.	.	CASSYLTGGQETQYF	TGTGCCAGCAGTTACTTAACCGGGGGACAAGAGACCCAGTACTTC
TRBJ1-2	TRBV7-3	.	.	CASSPTLPGGGGYTF	TGTGCCAGCAGCCCAACATTGCCAGGCGGAGGTGGCTACACCTTC
TRBJ1-5	TRBV15	.	.	CATSRGEIQGQPQHF	TGTGCCACCAGCAGAGGAGAGATACAGGGCCAGCCCCAGCATTTT
TRBJ1-3	TRBV5-1	.	.	CASGTGNTIYF	TGCGCCAGCGGAACAGGAAACACCATATATTTT